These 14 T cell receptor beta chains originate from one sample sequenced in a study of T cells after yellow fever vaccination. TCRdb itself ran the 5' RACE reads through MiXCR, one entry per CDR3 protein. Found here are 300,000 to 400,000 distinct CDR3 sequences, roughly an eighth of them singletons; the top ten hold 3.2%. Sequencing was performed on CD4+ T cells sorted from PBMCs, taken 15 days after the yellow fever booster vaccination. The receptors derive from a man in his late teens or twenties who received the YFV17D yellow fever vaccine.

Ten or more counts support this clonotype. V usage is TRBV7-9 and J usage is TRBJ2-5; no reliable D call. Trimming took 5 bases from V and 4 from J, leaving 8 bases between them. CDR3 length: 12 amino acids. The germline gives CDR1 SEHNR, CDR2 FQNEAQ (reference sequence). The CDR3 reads CASSPTGETQYF. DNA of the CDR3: TGTGCCAGCAGCCCTACGGGAGAGACCCAGTACTTC.

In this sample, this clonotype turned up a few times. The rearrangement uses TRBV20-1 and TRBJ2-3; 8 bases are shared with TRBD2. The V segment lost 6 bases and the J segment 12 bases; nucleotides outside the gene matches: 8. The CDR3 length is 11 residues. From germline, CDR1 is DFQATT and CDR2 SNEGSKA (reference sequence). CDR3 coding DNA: TGCAGTGCGGATACGGGGGGGCCCCAGTATTTT. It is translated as CSADTGGPQYF.

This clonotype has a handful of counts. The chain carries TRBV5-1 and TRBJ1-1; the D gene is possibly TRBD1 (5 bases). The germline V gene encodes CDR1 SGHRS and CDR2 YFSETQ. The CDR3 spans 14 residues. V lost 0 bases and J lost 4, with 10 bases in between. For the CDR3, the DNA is TGCGCCAGCAGCTTGGGGGCAGGGACCACTGAAGCTTTCTTT. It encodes CASSLGAGTTEAFF.

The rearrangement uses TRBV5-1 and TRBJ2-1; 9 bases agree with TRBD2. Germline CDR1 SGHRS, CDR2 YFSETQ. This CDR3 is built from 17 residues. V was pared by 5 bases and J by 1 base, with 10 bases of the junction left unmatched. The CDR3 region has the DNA TGCGCCAGCAGGATTCGGGTGCGGGGGGGGTCCTACAATGAGCAGTTCTTC. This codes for CASRIRVRGGSYNEQFF.

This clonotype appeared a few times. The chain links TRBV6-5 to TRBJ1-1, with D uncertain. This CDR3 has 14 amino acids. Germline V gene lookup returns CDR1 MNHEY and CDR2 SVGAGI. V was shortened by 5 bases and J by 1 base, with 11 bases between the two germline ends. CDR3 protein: CASSPLNGNTEAFF. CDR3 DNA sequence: TGTGCCAGCAGTCCCCTGAACGGGAACACTGAAGCTTTCTTT.

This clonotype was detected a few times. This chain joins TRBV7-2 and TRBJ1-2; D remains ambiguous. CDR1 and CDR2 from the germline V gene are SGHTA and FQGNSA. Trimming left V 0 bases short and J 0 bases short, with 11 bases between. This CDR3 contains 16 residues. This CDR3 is CASSLARGPSNYGYTF. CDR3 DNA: TGTGCCAGCAGCTTAGCGCGAGGTCCTTCTAACTATGGCTACACCTTC.

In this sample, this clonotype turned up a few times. The CDR3 nucleotides are TGTGCCAGCGCAGAGAGAGGAATCGGCTCACCCCTCCACTTT. This translates into CASAERGIGSPLHF. The rearrangement uses TRBV7-9 and TRBJ1-6; D is unresolved. The CDR3 length is 14 residues. In germline, CDR1 is SEHNR, CDR2 FQNEAQ (reference sequence). V was cut by 8 bases and J by 10 bases, with 18 bases left in between.

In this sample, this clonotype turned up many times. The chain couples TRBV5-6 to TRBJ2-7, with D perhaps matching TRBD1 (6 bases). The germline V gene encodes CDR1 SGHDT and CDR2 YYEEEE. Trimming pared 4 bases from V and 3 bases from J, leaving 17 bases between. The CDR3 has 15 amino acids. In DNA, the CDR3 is TGTGCCAGCAGCCGTGGCGTGGGGGCAAACTACGAGCAGTACTTC. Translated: CASSRGVGANYEQYF. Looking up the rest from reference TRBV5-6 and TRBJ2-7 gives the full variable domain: DAGVTQSPTHLIKTRGQQVTLRCSPKSGHDTVSWYQQALGQGPQFIFQYYEEEERQRGNFPDRFSGHQFPNYSSELNVNALLLGDSALYLCASSRGVGANYEQYFGPGTRLTVT.

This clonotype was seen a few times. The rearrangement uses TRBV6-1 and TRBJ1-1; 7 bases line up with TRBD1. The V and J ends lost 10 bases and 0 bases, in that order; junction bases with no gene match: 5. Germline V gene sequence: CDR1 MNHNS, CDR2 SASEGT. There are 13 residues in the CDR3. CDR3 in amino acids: CATSTGMNTEAFF. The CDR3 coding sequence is TGTGCCACCTCGACAGGGATGAACACTGAAGCTTTCTTT.

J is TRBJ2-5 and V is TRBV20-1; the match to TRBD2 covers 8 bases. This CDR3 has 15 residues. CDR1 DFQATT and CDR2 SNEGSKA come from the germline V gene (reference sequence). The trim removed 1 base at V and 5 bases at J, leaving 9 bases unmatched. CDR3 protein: CSARVGSGAGETQYF. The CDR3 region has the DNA TGCAGTGCTAGAGTCGGTAGCGGGGCGGGGGAGACCCAGTACTTC.

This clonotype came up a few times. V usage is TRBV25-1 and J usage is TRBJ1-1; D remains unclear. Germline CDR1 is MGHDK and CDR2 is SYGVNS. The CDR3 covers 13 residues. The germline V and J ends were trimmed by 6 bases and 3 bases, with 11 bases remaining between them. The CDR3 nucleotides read TGTGCCAGCAGAACGAACCCGGACACTGAAGCTTTCTTT. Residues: CASRTNPDTEAFF.

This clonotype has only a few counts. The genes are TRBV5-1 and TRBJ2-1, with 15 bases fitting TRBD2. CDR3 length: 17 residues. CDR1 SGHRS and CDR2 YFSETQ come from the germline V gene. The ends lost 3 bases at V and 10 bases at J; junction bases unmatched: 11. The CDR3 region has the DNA TGCGCCAGCAGCTCAGGACTAGCGGGGGGGCCGTCCGGCGAGCAGTTCTTC. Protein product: CASSSGLAGGPSGEQFF.

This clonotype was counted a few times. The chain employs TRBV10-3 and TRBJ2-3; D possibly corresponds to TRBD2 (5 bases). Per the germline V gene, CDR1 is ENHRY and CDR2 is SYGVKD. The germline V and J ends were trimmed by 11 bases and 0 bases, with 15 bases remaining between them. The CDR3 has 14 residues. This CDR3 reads CAHQSGPSTDTQYF. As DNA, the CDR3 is TGTGCCCACCAAAGCGGCCCTAGCACAGATACGCAGTATTTT.

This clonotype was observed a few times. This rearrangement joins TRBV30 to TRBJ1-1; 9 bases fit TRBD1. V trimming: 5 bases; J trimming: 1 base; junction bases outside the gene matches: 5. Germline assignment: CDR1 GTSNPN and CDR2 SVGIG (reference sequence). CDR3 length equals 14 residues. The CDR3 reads CAWGTGIKNTEAFF. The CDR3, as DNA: TGTGCCTGGGGGACAGGGATAAAGAACACTGAAGCTTTCTTT. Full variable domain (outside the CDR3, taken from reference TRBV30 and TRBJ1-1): SQTIHQWPATLVQPVGSPLSLECTVEGTSNPNLYWYRQAAGRGLQLLFYSVGIGQISSEVPQNLSASRPQDRQFILSSKKLLLSDSGFYLCAWGTGIKNTEAFFGQGTRLTVV.